Sequencing of this T cell receptor beta chain was carried out in a study of blood T cell repertoires in COVID-19. Study context: The study drew acute and convalescent COVID-19 samples from the United States, Italy and Spain. The cDNA or gDNA used as material had been derived from T cells, B-cell-depleted T cells, or PBMCs.

This clone has more than one count but fewer than ten. From germline, CDR1 is ENHRY and CDR2 SYGVKD. The CDR3 consists of 15 residues. V was shortened by 4 bases and J by 6 bases, with 19 bases between the two germline ends. Sequencing was performed with immunoSEQ multiplex PCR; in TCRdb, only in-frame clones are kept and a portion is missing. The sample carries 200,000 to 300,000 clones, around 90% recorded once. Enrollment of patients from Seattle took place during active infection, with longitudinal follow-up. V gene TRBV10-3 combines with J gene TRBJ2-7, with D possibly being TRBD2 (5 bases). The sequence was obtained from a man younger than 45 with COVID-19, enrolled during active disease. The sequenced sample consisted of peripheral blood. The CDR3 DNA follows: TGTGCCATCAGTGTTGGCGAGGGAATAAGCGTCGAGCAGTACTTC. Its protein product is CAISVGEGISVEQYF.